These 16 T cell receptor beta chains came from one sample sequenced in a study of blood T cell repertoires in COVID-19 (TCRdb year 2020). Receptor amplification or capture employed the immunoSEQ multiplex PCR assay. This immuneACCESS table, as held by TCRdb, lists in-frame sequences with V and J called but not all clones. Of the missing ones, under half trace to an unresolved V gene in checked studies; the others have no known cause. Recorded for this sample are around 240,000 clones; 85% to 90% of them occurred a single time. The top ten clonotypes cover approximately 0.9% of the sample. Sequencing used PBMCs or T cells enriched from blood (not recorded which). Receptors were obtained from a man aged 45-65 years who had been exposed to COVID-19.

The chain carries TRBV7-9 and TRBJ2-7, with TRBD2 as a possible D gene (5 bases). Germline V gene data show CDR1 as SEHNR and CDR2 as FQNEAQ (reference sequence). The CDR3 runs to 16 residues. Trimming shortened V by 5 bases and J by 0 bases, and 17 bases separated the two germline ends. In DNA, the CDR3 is TGTGCCAGCAGCCCACCAGGCCGGGGTATCTCCTACGAGCAGTACTTC. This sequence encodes CASSPPGRGISYEQYF.

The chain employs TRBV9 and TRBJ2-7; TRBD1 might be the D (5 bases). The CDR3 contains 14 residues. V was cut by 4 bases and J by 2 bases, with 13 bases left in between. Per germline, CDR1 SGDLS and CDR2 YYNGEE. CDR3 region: CASSRQGGAYEQYF. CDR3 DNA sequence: TGTGCCAGCAGCCGTCAGGGTGGGGCCTACGAGCAGTACTTC.

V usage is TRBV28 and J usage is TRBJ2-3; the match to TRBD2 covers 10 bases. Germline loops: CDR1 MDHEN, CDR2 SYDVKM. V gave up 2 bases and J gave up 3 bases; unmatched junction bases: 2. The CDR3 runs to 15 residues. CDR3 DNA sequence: TGTGCCAGCAGTTTACTAGCGGGAGTAACAGATACGCAGTATTTT. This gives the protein CASSLLAGVTDTQYF.

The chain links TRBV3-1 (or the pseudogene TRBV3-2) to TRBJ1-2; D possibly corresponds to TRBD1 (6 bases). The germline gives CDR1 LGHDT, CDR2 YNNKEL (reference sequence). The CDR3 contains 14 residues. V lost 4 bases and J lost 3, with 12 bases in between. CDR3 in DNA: TGTGCCAGCAGCCGGAACAGGGTCGACTATGGCTACACCTTC. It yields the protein CASSRNRVDYGYTF.

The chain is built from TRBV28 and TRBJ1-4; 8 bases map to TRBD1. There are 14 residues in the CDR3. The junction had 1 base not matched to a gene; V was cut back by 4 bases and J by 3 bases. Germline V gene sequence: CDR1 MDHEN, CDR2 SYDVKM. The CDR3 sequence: CASSSTGANEKLFF. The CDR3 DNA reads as TGTGCCAGCAGTTCGACAGGGGCTAATGAAAAACTGTTTTTT.

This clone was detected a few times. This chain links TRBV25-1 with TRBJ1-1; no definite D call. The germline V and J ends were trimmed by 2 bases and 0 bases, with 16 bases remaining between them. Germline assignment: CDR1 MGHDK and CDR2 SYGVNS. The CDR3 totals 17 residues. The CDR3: CASSEVFHIPMNTEAFF. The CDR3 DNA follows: TGTGCCAGCAGTGAAGTTTTCCACATACCGATGAACACTGAAGCTTTCTTT.

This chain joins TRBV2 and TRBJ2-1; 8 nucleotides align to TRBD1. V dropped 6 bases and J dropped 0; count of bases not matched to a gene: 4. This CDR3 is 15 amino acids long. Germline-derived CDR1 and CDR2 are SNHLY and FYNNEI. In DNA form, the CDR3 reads TGTGCCAGCAGGAACAGGGGGTACTCCTACAATGAGCAGTTCTTC. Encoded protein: CASRNRGYSYNEQFF.

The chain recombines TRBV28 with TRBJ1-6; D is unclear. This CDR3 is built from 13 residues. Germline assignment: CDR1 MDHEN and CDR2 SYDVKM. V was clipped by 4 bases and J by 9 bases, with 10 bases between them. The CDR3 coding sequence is TGTGCCAGCAGTTCCCCCCTGCGTTCACCCCTCCACTTT. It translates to CASSSPLRSPLHF.

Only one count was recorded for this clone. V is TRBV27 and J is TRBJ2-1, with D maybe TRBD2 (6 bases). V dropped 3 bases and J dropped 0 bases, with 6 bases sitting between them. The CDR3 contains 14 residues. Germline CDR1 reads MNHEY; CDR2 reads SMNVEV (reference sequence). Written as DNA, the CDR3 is TGTGCCAGCAGTTTGACTAGCTCCTACAATGAGCAGTTCTTC. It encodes CASSLTSSYNEQFF.

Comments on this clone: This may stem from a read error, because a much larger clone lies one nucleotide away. CDR3 nucleotide sequence: TGTGCCAGCAGCGACGGGACAGGGGGCACAGATACGCAGTATTTT. This gives the protein CASSDGTGGTDTQYF. The chain uses TRBV28 and TRBJ2-3; 10 positions match TRBD1. The CDR3 runs to 15 residues. In germline, CDR1 is MDHEN, CDR2 SYDVKM. The junction had 4 bases not matched to a gene; V was cut back by 6 bases and J by 1 base.

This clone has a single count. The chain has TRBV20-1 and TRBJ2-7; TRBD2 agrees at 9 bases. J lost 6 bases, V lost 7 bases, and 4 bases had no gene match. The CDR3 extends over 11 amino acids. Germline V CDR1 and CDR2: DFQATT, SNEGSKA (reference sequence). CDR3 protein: CSVGSGSEQYV. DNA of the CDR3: TGCAGTGTCGGTAGCGGGAGCGAGCAGTACGTC.

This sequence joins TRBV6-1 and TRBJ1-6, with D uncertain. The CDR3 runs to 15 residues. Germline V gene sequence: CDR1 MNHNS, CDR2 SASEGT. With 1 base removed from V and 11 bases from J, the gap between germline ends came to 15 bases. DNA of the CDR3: TGTGCCAGCAGTGAAGGGCCGTTTGTCGGGGCACCCCTCCACTTT. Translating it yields CASSEGPFVGAPLHF.

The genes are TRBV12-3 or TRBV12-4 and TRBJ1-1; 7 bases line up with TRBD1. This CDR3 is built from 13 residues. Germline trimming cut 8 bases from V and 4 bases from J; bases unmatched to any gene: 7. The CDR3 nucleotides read TGTGCCAGCTCCAGGGGGGAGAGCACTGAAGCTTTCTTT. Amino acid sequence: CASSRGESTEAFF.

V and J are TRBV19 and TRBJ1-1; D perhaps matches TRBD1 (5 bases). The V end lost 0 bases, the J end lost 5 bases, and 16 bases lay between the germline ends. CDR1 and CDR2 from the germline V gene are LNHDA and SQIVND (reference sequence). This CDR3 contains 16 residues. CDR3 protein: CASSIDLVRVKTEAFF. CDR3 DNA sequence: TGTGCCAGTAGTATAGACCTAGTCAGGGTAAAGACTGAAGCTTTCTTT.

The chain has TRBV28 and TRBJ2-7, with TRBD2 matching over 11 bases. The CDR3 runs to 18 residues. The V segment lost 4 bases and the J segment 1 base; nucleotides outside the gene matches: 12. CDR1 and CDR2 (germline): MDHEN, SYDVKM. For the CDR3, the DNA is TGTGCCAGCAGTTCTAGGCGGCTAGCGGGAGGAACGTCCTACGAGCAGTACGTC. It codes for CASSSRRLAGGTSYEQYV.

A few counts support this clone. The CDR3 sequence: CASSLGGGGALDTQYF. DNA of the CDR3: TGCGCCAGCAGCTTGGGAGGCGGGGGGGCCCTAGATACGCAGTATTTT. The chain links TRBV5-1 to TRBJ2-3; 9 positions agree with TRBD2. CDR3 length: 16 amino acids. The germline gives CDR1 SGHRS, CDR2 YFSETQ. With V trimmed by 0 bases and J by 5 bases, 7 bases remained unmatched.